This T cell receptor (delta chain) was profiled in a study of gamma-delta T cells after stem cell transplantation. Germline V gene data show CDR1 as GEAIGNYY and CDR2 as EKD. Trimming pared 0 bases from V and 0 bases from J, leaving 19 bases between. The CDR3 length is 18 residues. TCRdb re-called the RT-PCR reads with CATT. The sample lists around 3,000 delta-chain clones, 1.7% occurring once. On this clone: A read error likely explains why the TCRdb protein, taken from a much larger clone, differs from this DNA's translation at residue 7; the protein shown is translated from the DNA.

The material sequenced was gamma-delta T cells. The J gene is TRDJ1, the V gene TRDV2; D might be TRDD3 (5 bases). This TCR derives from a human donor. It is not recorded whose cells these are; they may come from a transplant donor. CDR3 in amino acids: CACDTVPGVPLYTDKLIF. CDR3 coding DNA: TGTGCCTGTGACACCGTACCGGGGGTCCCCCTCTACACCGATAAACTCATCTTT.